Listed here are 23 T cell receptor beta chains from one sample, sequenced in a study of cytomegalovirus exposure and HLA in healthy donors. Some clones are missing from TCRdb's copy, which holds only in-frame ones; the method was immunoSEQ multiplex PCR. This sample has roughly 120,000 clones, with over 85% found just once. The sequencing sample was made of PBMCs. These TCRs come from a woman aged 18-29 years in good health and CMV-seronegative.

The chain carries TRBV7-3 and TRBJ2-7; 11 positions agree with TRBD2. CDR3 length: 16 residues. Looked up from germline, CDR1 is SGHTA and CDR2 is FQGTGA. Trimming removed 3 bases from V and 0 bases from J; junction bases left unmatched: 4. The CDR3, as DNA: TGTGCCAGCAGCTTGCTAGCGGGAGGCAGCTCCTACGAGCAGTACTTC. Amino acids: CASSLLAGGSSYEQYF.

The chain is built from TRBV7-2 and TRBJ1-4; D unresolved. The CDR3 has 15 amino acids. V lost 4 bases and J lost 7, with 16 bases in between. Germline V CDR1 and CDR2: SGHTA, FQGNSA. The CDR3 bases are TGTGCCAGCAGCTCTTACTGGCCCCGGAGTGAAAAACTGTTTTTT. This codes for CASSSYWPRSEKLFF.

This chain connects TRBV29-1 to TRBJ2-2; 11 positions match TRBD2. Germline-derived CDR1 and CDR2 are SQVTM and ANQGSEA. The CDR3 runs to 12 residues. The CDR3 reads CTGTSGTGELFF. In DNA form, the CDR3 reads TGCACCGGGACTAGCGGTACCGGGGAGCTGTTTTTT.

The gene calls are TRBV6-1 and TRBJ1-5, with TRBD1 identical over 7 bases. V lost 6 bases to trimming and J lost 2 bases; unmatched junction nucleotides: 1. Germline V gives CDR1 MNHNS, CDR2 SASEGT. The CDR3 is made up of 13 amino acids. The CDR3 bases are TGTGCCAGCAGCGACAGGGGCAATCAGCCCCAGCATTTT. As protein: CASSDRGNQPQHF.

The chain joins TRBV7-2 to TRBJ1-2, with D unresolved. Germline V gene sequence: CDR1 SGHTA, CDR2 FQGNSA. This CDR3 is built from 15 residues. V gave up 1 base and J gave up 4 bases, with 13 bases separating them. The DNA of the CDR3 is TGTGCCAGCAGCTTAGTTATTTTATCTTCCTATGGCTACACCTTC. Amino acids: CASSLVILSSYGYTF.

The chain combines TRBV11-2 with TRBJ2-1; possible D gene TRBD2, 5 bases. Germline V gives CDR1 SGHAT, CDR2 FQNNGV. Trimming stripped 0 bases from V and 2 bases from J, with 20 bases between. The CDR3 is 19 residues long. Here the CDR3 DNA reads TGTGCCAGCAGCTTAGATTATGAGGCGGGCCTGCGAACCTACAATGAGCAGTTCTTC. This sequence encodes CASSLDYEAGLRTYNEQFF. The full variable domain, in which reference TRBV11-2 and TRBJ2-1 provide the parts outside the CDR3, is EAGVAQSPRYKIIEKRQSVAFWCNPISGHATLYWYQQILGQGPKLLIQFQNNGVVDDSQLPKDRFSAERLKGVDSTLKIQPAKLEDSAVYLCASSLDYEAGLRTYNEQFFGPGTRLTVL.

The CDR3 sequence is CASRGGGNTEAFF. CDR3 coding DNA: TGTGCCAGCAGGGGCGGGGGGAACACTGAAGCTTTCTTT. The V gene is TRBV7-9, the J gene TRBJ1-1; D is possibly TRBD1 (5 bases). Deletions cut 6 bases from V and 1 base from J, with 9 bases between. The CDR3 consists of 13 residues. Germline CDR1 and CDR2: SEHNR and FQNEAQ (reference sequence).

The chain joins TRBV7-3 to TRBJ2-1; TRBD2 agrees at 9 bases. V was clipped by 5 bases and J by 3 bases; unmatched bases: 8. Germline V gene lookup returns CDR1 SGHTA and CDR2 FQGTGA. CDR3 length: 16 amino acids. In nucleotides, the CDR3 is TGTGCCAGCAGCCCAGTTCAGCGGGGGGTCTACAATGAGCAGTTCTTC. Translated: CASSPVQRGVYNEQFF.

The chain is built from TRBV7-8 and TRBJ2-1; the D gene is possibly TRBD1 (6 bases). V was trimmed by 0 bases and J by 7 bases, leaving 10 bases between them. Germline V lookup: CDR1 SGHVS, CDR2 FQNEAQ. The CDR3 is 14 amino acids. The CDR3 bases are TGTGCCAGCAGCTTAGCTAGTGACAGGAATGAGCAGTTCTTC. The encoded protein is CASSLASDRNEQFF.

The V and J genes are TRBV5-1 and TRBJ2-1; D ambiguous. This CDR3 region has 13 residues. Trimming left V 4 bases short and J 7 bases short, with 12 bases between. CDR1 SGHRS and CDR2 YFSETQ come from the germline V gene. CDR3 DNA sequence: TGCGCCAGCAGCCTGATGGAGATGAATGAGCAGTTCTTC. It specifies CASSLMEMNEQFF.

The V gene is TRBV19, the J gene TRBJ1-1, with 9 nucleotides matching TRBD1. The CDR3 contains 15 residues. Germline loops: CDR1 LNHDA, CDR2 SQIVND (reference sequence). Losses at the gene ends were 5 bases for V and 6 bases for J; bases not matched to a gene: 10. The CDR3 spells CASSPGTGFGAEAFF. The DNA for the CDR3 is TGTGCCAGTAGTCCAGGGACAGGGTTTGGCGCTGAAGCTTTCTTT.

This chain connects TRBV15 to TRBJ2-2, with 7 positions matching TRBD1. The CDR3 has 18 amino acids. Germline V gene data show CDR1 as LNHNV and CDR2 as YYDKDF (reference sequence). V lost 4 bases, J lost 5 bases, and 16 bases stayed unmatched. The CDR3 region is CATSTFGLGGAGTGELFF. The CDR3 nucleotides read TGTGCCACCAGCACTTTTGGCCTAGGGGGCGCCGGAACCGGGGAGCTGTTTTTT.

The CDR3 reads CASAPIRDRNNEQFF. The DNA of the CDR3 is TGTGCCAGCGCGCCTATCCGGGATCGCAACAATGAGCAGTTCTTC. The rearrangement links TRBV11-2 to TRBJ2-1, with TRBD2 as a possible D gene (5 bases). CDR1 is SGHAT and CDR2 is FQNNGV in the germline V gene. The CDR3 consists of 15 residues. V was shortened by 8 bases and J by 5 bases, with 19 bases between the two germline ends. Full variable domain (rest looked up from reference TRBV11-2 and TRBJ2-1): EAGVAQSPRYKIIEKRQSVAFWCNPISGHATLYWYQQILGQGPKLLIQFQNNGVVDDSQLPKDRFSAERLKGVDSTLKIQPAKLEDSAVYLCASAPIRDRNNEQFFGPGTRLTVL.

The CDR3 nucleotides are TGTGCCAGCAGCCCCACAGGATCCTACGAGCAGTACTTC. It translates to CASSPTGSYEQYF. The genes are TRBV6-1 and TRBJ2-7, with D tentatively TRBD1 (5 bases). V was shortened by 6 bases and J by 1 base, with 10 bases between the two germline ends. This CDR3 is 13 amino acids long. Germline assignment: CDR1 MNHNS and CDR2 SASEGT.

The chain is built from TRBV5-6 and TRBJ2-1; D not resolved. Germline CDR1 reads SGHDT; CDR2 reads YYEEEE. Trimming cost V 4 bases and J 10 bases, with 9 bases left between them. The CDR3 sequence is 11 residues long. In nucleotides, the CDR3 is TGTGCCAGCAGCGTATCCGGGGAGCAGTTCTTC. Residues: CASSVSGEQFF.

The chain has TRBV27 and TRBJ1-4; 7 bases line up with TRBD1. The CDR3 is 16 residues long. From germline, CDR1 is MNHEY and CDR2 SMNVEV (reference sequence). V was clipped by 7 bases and J by 8 bases; unmatched bases: 16. Written as DNA, the CDR3 is TGTGCCAGCAAACTTTCAAGGACAGGCCTGGCCGAAAAACTGTTTTTT. Its protein product is CASKLSRTGLAEKLFF.

The V gene is TRBV6-1, the J gene TRBJ1-4; D call uncertain. This CDR3 has 13 amino acids. Germline CDR1 and CDR2: MNHNS and SASEGT. Trimming removed 4 bases at V and 6 bases at J, with 9 bases between. Here the CDR3 DNA reads TGTGCCAGCAGTGGGGAGGCGGATGAAAAACTGTTTTTT. This gives the protein CASSGEADEKLFF.

This clone has only one observation. The chain links TRBV2 to TRBJ2-5; D is unclear. Deletions cut 6 bases from V and 2 bases from J, with 7 bases between. The V gene's germline CDR1 is SNHLY and CDR2 FYNNEI. The CDR3 totals 12 residues. The CDR3 DNA reads TGTGCCAGCAGCCAGGCTCAAGAGACCCAGTACTTC. It is translated as CASSQAQETQYF.

V usage is TRBV30 and J usage is TRBJ1-1; D not certain. CDR1 is GTSNPN and CDR2 is SVGIG in the germline V gene (reference sequence). This CDR3 is 15 amino acids long. The V end lost 4 bases, the J end lost 2 bases, and 17 bases lay between the germline ends. The CDR3 DNA is TGTGCCTGGATTTCGGCCGGAGGACTAAACACTGAAGCTTTCTTT. Translation gives CAWISAGGLNTEAFF.

The V call is TRBV7-2, the J call TRBJ2-1; unclear D gene. Deletions cut 6 bases from V and 12 bases from J, with 15 bases between. CDR3 size: 12 residues. From germline, CDR1 is SGHTA and CDR2 FQGNSA. CDR3 DNA: TGTGCCAGCAGTTCTTATTCCGGTCTGCAGTTCTTC. Residues: CASSSYSGLQFF. Together with reference TRBV7-2 and TRBJ2-1, the CDR3 gives the full variable domain: GAGVSQSPSNKVTEKGKDVELRCDPISGHTALYWYRQSLGQGLEFLIYFQGNSAPDKSGLPSDRFSAERTGGSVSTLTIQRTQQEDSAVYLCASSSYSGLQFFGPGTRLTVL.

In its sample, this clone was seen a few times. This chain links TRBV28 with TRBJ1-2; 8 bases fit TRBD1. Germline trimming cut 6 bases from V and 4 bases from J; bases unmatched to any gene: 7. Germline CDR1 and CDR2: MDHEN and SYDVKM. CDR3 size: 14 residues. DNA for the CDR3: TGTGCCAGCAGGTCTGGCGGACAGGGCTATGGCTACACCTTC. Translated, it gives CASRSGGQGYGYTF.

The chain employs TRBV4-2 and TRBJ2-5, with a weak D call TRBD1 (5 bases). V was cut by 0 bases and J by 4 bases, with 9 bases left in between. The germline CDR1 and CDR2 sequences are LGHNA and YNFKEQ. CDR3 length: 14 residues. The CDR3 reads CASSQEGLGETQYF. CDR3 DNA: TGTGCCAGCAGCCAAGAGGGGCTGGGAGAGACCCAGTACTTC.

This chain connects TRBV5-6 to TRBJ2-3, with 8 bases aligning to TRBD1. The trim removed 0 bases at V and 4 bases at J, leaving 1 base unmatched. There are 14 residues in the CDR3. CDR1 is SGHDT and CDR2 is YYEEEE in the germline V gene. For the CDR3, the DNA is TGTGCCAGCAGCTTGGACAGGGGGGCAGATACGCAGTATTTT. Translation: CASSLDRGADTQYF.